The 25 T cell receptor beta chains in this list originate from one sample, sequenced in a study of shared clonotypes between healthy human individuals. TCRdb keeps only in-frame clones here, not all; method: immunoSEQ multiplex PCR. The sample lists some 2,100,000 clones, more than 85% occurring once. Positive CCR7 selection of CD45RO-negative cells yielded the naive CD8 cells, and terminally differentiated effector memory CD45RA+ cells were excluded. Sequenced input: naive CD8+ T cells from PBMCs. The receptors originated from a man aged 18-30 years in good health. Some clones in this sample may be carry-over from other donors' samples.

This sequence joins TRBV5-5 and TRBJ1-3; D is ambiguous. The CDR3 has 15 amino acids. Trimming stripped 4 bases from V and 2 bases from J, with 13 bases between. Germline lookup yields CDR1 SGHKS and CDR2 YYEKEE (reference sequence). Here the CDR3 DNA reads TGTGCCAGCAGCCCGGGGAGCGGTCCTGGAAACACCATATATTTT. It translates to CASSPGSGPGNTIYF.

Of note for this clone: Other nucleotide sequences from this sample produce the same CDR3. The V and J genes are TRBV27 and TRBJ2-1; no clear D gene. Per germline, CDR1 MNHEY and CDR2 SMNVEV (reference sequence). The ends were cut back, 6 bases at V and 3 bases at J, with 9 bases in the middle. The CDR3 loop spans 13 amino acids. CDR3 loop: CASSLVVYNEQFF. CDR3 nucleotide sequence: TGTGCCAGCAGCCTAGTAGTCTACAATGAGCAGTTCTTC.

The V call is TRBV28, the J call TRBJ2-5, with a possible D match to TRBD1 (6 bases). Trimming removed 2 bases at V and 3 bases at J, with 10 bases between. CDR3 size: 14 residues. Germline V gene lookup returns CDR1 MDHEN and CDR2 SYDVKM. The CDR3 spells CASSLRRQEETQYF. In DNA, the CDR3 is TGTGCCAGCAGTTTACGAAGACAGGAAGAGACCCAGTACTTC.

This clone appeared a single time. V usage is TRBV11-2 and J usage is TRBJ2-1; 9 nucleotides align to TRBD2. The germline V gene encodes CDR1 SGHAT and CDR2 FQNNGV. The CDR3 extends over 16 amino acids. Germline trimming cut 6 bases from V and 3 bases from J; bases unmatched to any gene: 9. CDR3 DNA: TGTGCCAGCAGTTTGGACCGGACTAGCGTCTACAATGAGCAGTTCTTC. Protein sequence: CASSLDRTSVYNEQFF.

The DNA of the CDR3 is TGTGCCAGCAGTCCACTAACCGGGACAGGGGCCACTGAAGCTTTCTTT. This sequence encodes CASSPLTGTGATEAFF. The rearrangement uses TRBV27 and TRBJ1-1, with TRBD1 identical over 10 bases. This CDR3 comprises 16 residues. Germline assignment: CDR1 MNHEY and CDR2 SMNVEV (reference sequence). The V segment lost 5 bases and the J segment 4 bases; nucleotides outside the gene matches: 10.

The V and J genes are TRBV27 and TRBJ1-4; D remains unclear. Germline values: CDR1 MNHEY, CDR2 SMNVEV (reference sequence). This CDR3 is built from 14 residues. V shed 6 bases and J shed 0 bases, with 8 bases lying between them. CDR3 in amino acids: CASRIRSTNEKLFF. The CDR3 nucleotides read TGTGCCAGCAGGATCCGGTCAACTAATGAAAAACTGTTTTTT. The full variable domain, rest sourced from reference TRBV27 and TRBJ1-4, is EAQVTQNPRYLITVTGKKLTVTCSQNMNHEYMSWYRQDPGLGLRQIYYSMNVEVTDKGDVPEGYKVSRKEKRNFPLILESPSPNQTSLYFCASRIRSTNEKLFFGSGTQLSVL.

The J gene is TRBJ2-7, the V gene TRBV7-6; D gene unclear. Germline CDR1 and CDR2: SGHVS and FNYEAQ. This CDR3 contains 13 residues. The V end was cut by 4 bases, the J end by 2 bases, with 9 bases between. The chain's CDR3 is CASSSRNAYEQYF. The CDR3 DNA sequence: TGTGCCAGCAGCTCTAGGAATGCCTACGAGCAGTACTTC.

As concerns this clone: This sample includes further DNA sequences coding for the same CDR3. The CDR3 nucleotides read TGTGCCAGCAGCTTAGTGGGGCGGGGTGAAAAACTGTTTTTT. It codes for CASSLVGRGEKLFF. V usage is TRBV7-9 and J usage is TRBJ1-4, with a possible D match to TRBD1 (5 bases). Germline loops: CDR1 SEHNR, CDR2 FQNEAQ (reference sequence). CDR3 length equals 14 residues. Deletions cut 1 base from V and 7 bases from J, with 10 bases between.

The V call is TRBV10-1, the J call TRBJ1-3; a weak D match, TRBD1 (5 bases). Deletions cut 2 bases from V and 8 bases from J, with 10 bases between. This CDR3 contains 13 residues. Germline V CDR1 and CDR2: WNHNN, SYGVQD (reference sequence). The CDR3: CASSEGTADTIYF. CDR3 sequence (DNA): TGCGCCAGCAGTGAGGGGACGGCGGACACCATATATTTT.

The chain has TRBV7-6 and TRBJ2-3; 9 nucleotides match TRBD2. There are 16 residues in the CDR3. V was pared by 2 bases and J by 3 bases, with 6 bases of the junction left unmatched. Germline-derived CDR1 and CDR2 are SGHVS and FNYEAQ. CDR3 region: CASSLRVAGVTDTQYF. In nucleotides, the CDR3 is TGTGCCAGCAGCTTACGGGTAGCGGGAGTTACAGATACGCAGTATTTT.

J is TRBJ1-5 and V is TRBV28; 8 nucleotides match TRBD1. The trim removed 8 bases at V and 7 bases at J, leaving 10 bases unmatched. The CDR3 is made up of 14 amino acids. CDR1 MDHEN and CDR2 SYDVKM come from the germline V gene. CDR3 nucleotide sequence: TGTGCCAGCTTCCCCGGGACAGGCAGACAGCCCCAGCATTTT. This translates into CASFPGTGRQPQHF. The whole variable domain, remainder taken from reference TRBV28 and TRBJ1-5, is DVKVTQSSRYLVKRTGEKVFLECVQDMDHENMFWYRQDPGLGLRLIYFSYDVKMKEKGDIPEGYSVSREKKERFSLILESASTNQTSMYLCASFPGTGRQPQHFGDGTRLSIL.

This chain uses TRBV19 with TRBJ2-7, with D perhaps TRBD1 or TRBD2 (5 bases each). The CDR3 is 15 residues long. The V gene's germline CDR1 is LNHDA and CDR2 SQIVND (reference sequence). Trimming cost V 3 bases and J 4 bases, with 16 bases left between them. CDR3 loop: CASSITGAGGYEQYF. The CDR3 coding sequence is TGTGCCAGTAGTATCACCGGGGCCGGCGGGTACGAGCAGTACTTC.

The V and J genes are TRBV27 and TRBJ2-5, with 7 bases matching TRBD1. The CDR3 sequence is 18 residues long. Unmatched junction bases numbered 24, after V lost 9 bases and J lost 5 bases. CDR1 and CDR2 from the germline V gene are MNHEY and SMNVEV (reference sequence). CDR3: CASRSLRRDRDLRETQYF. CDR3 DNA sequence: TGTGCCAGTCGTAGTTTAAGGCGAGACAGGGATTTGAGGGAGACCCAGTACTTC.

The chain has TRBV4-3 and TRBJ2-2, with D uncertain. Germline V CDR1 and CDR2: LGHNA, YSLEER. Trimming left V 0 bases short and J 1 base short, with 6 bases between. The CDR3 consists of 15 residues. CDR3 in DNA: TGCGCCAGCAGCCAAGATTGGCAGAACACCGGGGAGCTGTTTTTT. Translating gives CASSQDWQNTGELFF.

The rearrangement joins TRBV27 to TRBJ2-3, with D perhaps TRBD2 (5 bases). This CDR3 comprises 16 residues. Trimming removed 1 base from V and 0 bases from J, with 11 bases in between. Germline V gene data show CDR1 as MNHEY and CDR2 as SMNVEV (reference sequence). Written as DNA, the CDR3 is TGTGCCAGCAGTTTATTGAGGACTCAGAGCACAGATACGCAGTATTTT. Translating gives CASSLLRTQSTDTQYF.

V usage is TRBV19 and J usage is TRBJ2-2; D may be TRBD1 (6 bases). This CDR3 contains 13 residues. Trimming took off 5 bases at V and 5 bases at J, with 9 bases between the two ends. Germline V gene sequence: CDR1 LNHDA, CDR2 SQIVND (reference sequence). Here the CDR3 reads CASSFTGTGELFF. The CDR3 coding sequence is TGTGCCAGTAGTTTCACAGGGACCGGGGAGCTGTTTTTT.

CDR3 residues: CASSKLLAGKDTQYF. As DNA, the CDR3 is TGTGCCAGCAGCAAGTTACTAGCGGGAAAAGATACGCAGTATTTT. The chain joins TRBV5-6 to TRBJ2-3, with TRBD2 matching 10 bases. There are 15 residues in the CDR3. V was clipped by 4 bases and J by 5 bases; unmatched bases: 7. The V gene's germline CDR1 is SGHDT and CDR2 YYEEEE.

The CDR3 loop is CASRTGLAYEQYF. The CDR3 DNA reads TGCGCCAGCAGGACGGGGCTAGCCTACGAGCAGTACTTC. The chain is built from TRBV5-1 and TRBJ2-7; perhaps D is TRBD1 or TRBD2 (5 bases each). The length of the CDR3 is 13 residues. V lost 5 bases to trimming and J lost 2 bases, with 11 bases between them. Germline-derived CDR1 and CDR2 are SGHRS and YFSETQ.

V gene TRBV15 combines with J gene TRBJ2-5; perhaps TRBD1 as D (5 bases). Trimming left V 6 bases short and J 5 bases short, with 16 bases between. Germline CDR1 and CDR2: LNHNV and YYDKDF (reference sequence). This CDR3 region has 14 residues. Here the CDR3 DNA reads TGTGCCACCAGTTTGGGCCAGGGTGCCGAGACCCAGTACTTC. Translated: CATSLGQGAETQYF.

This clone was seen a few times. V and J are TRBV30 and TRBJ2-4, with a possible D match to TRBD2 (6 bases). The V end was cut by 8 bases, the J end by 2 bases, with 16 bases between. Germline CDR1 GTSNPN, CDR2 SVGIG (reference sequence). This CDR3 comprises 14 residues. The CDR3 reads CAGTGGVSKNIQYF. The CDR3 DNA sequence: TGTGCCGGGACGGGCGGGGTCTCCAAAAACATTCAGTACTTC.

The chain carries TRBV7-9 and TRBJ1-2; D remains unclear. The CDR3 loop spans 15 amino acids. The ends were cut back, 5 bases at V and 5 bases at J, with 18 bases in the middle. The germline CDR1 and CDR2 sequences are SEHNR and FQNEAQ (reference sequence). CDR3 region: CASSAHIDKFYGYTF. The CDR3 nucleotides read TGTGCCAGCAGCGCCCACATCGATAAGTTTTATGGCTACACCTTC.

This clone is a singleton in its sample. The chain uses TRBV29-1 and TRBJ2-5; 11 positions agree with TRBD2. This CDR3 spans 14 amino acids. J gave up 7 bases and V 3 bases, and 7 bases lay outside the gene matches. CDR1 and CDR2 (germline): SQVTM, ANQGSEA. The CDR3 DNA reads TGCAGCGTTGAGACTAGCGGGAATATGGGGACCCAGTACTTC. This sequence encodes CSVETSGNMGTQYF.

This clone was observed a few times. J is TRBJ1-2 and V is TRBV19, with 7 bases lining up with TRBD1. V lost 6 bases to trimming and J lost 6 bases; unmatched junction nucleotides: 7. This CDR3 comprises 13 residues. Per germline, CDR1 LNHDA and CDR2 SQIVND (reference sequence). CDR3 DNA: TGTGCCAGTAGCTTGGGACAGATGGATGGCTACACCTTC. Encoded protein: CASSLGQMDGYTF. Based on the CDR3 plus reference TRBV19 and TRBJ1-2, the full variable domain is DGGITQSPKYLFRKEGQNVTLSCEQNLNHDAMYWYRQDPGQGLRLIYYSQIVNDFQKGDIAEGYSVSREKKESFPLTVTSAQKNPTAFYLCASSLGQMDGYTFGSGTRLTVV.

The gene calls are TRBV9 and TRBJ2-6; 9 nucleotides agree with TRBD2. The CDR3 is 20 amino acids. The V segment lost 4 bases and the J segment 0 bases; nucleotides outside the gene matches: 14. CDR1 SGDLS and CDR2 YYNGEE come from the germline V gene. CDR3 sequence reads: CASSTRGGASGNSGANVLTF. CDR3 DNA: TGTGCCAGCAGCACTCGGGGAGGGGCTAGCGGGAACTCTGGGGCCAACGTCCTGACTTTC.

This clone came up a few times. The CDR3 nucleotides read TGTGCCACCCGCGGGACAGGGGGCTCTCAGCCCCAGCATTTT. Encoded protein: CATRGTGGSQPQHF. The chain uses TRBV11-3 and TRBJ1-5, with TRBD1 matching over 12 bases. V was pared by 10 bases and J by 6 bases, with 7 bases of the junction left unmatched. CDR3 length: 14 residues. Germline CDR1 and CDR2: SGHNT and YENEEA.